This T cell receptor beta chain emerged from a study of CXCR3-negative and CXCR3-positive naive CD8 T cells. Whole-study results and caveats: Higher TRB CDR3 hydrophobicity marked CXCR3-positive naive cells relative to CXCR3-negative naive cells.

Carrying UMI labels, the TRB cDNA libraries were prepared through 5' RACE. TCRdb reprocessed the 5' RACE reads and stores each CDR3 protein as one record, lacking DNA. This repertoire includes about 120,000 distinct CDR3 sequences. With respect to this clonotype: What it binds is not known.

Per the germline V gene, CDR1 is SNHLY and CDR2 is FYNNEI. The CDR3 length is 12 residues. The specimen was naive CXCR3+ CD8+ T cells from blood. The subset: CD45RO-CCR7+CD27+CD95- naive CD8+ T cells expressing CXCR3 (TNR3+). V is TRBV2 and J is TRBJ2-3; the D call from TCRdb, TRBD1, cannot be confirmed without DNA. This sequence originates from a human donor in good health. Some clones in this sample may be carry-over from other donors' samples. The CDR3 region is CATHPGADTQYF.